Included here is one TCR beta chain sequence, with context. Its target is not known. Germline CDR1 is SGHNT and CDR2 is YENEEA. The CDR3 is 15 amino acids. Trimming stripped 2 bases from V and 2 bases from J, with 11 bases between. This specimen belongs to a study of STAT5B mutations in CD4+ large granular lymphocyte leukemia. Notes on the study in general: Patient CD4-sorted repertoires stayed more clonal than healthy ones after leukemic-clone removal. TRBV06-family usage was enriched in top patient clones (8/27) versus controls (2/35). The CD4+ versus CD8+ T-LGLL clonality difference may reflect limited sample size.

Data came from immunoSEQ multiplex PCR; TCRdb stores just in-frame clones and leaves some out. This repertoire shows about 35,000 clones, around 63% found once; its top ten account for around 1.9%. The sequence derives from a human donor in good health. Sequencing was carried out using CD4+ T cells from blood buffy coats. V and J are TRBV11-3 and TRBJ2-3; D gene unclear. CDR3 coding DNA: TGTGCCAGCAGCTTACTTCCTCCCCACACAGATACGCAGTATTTT. Amino acid sequence: CASSLLPPHTDTQYF. The entire variable domain, with the rest obtained from reference TRBV11-3 and TRBJ2-3, is as follows: EAGVVQSPRYKIIEKKQPVAFWCNPISGHNTLYWYLQNLGQGPELLIRYENEEAVDDSQLPKDRFSAERLKGVDSTLKIQPAELGDSAVYLCASSLLPPHTDTQYFGPGTRLTVL.